Presented here are 13 T cell receptor beta chains from one specimen sequenced in a study of cytomegalovirus exposure and HLA in healthy donors. The PCR ran on 60 Vbeta and 13 Jbeta primers. Generated by immunoSEQ multiplex PCR, the TCRdb table keeps only in-frame clones and is missing some. In the table there are some 200,000 clones, 70% of which are singletons. Specimen: PBMCs. All receptors come from a man aged 40-50 years in good health and CMV-seropositive.

The genes are TRBV28 and TRBJ2-1; TRBD1 is a possible D gene (5 bases). Germline assignment: CDR1 MDHEN and CDR2 SYDVKM. This CDR3 has 15 amino acids. Trimming shortened V by 7 bases and J by 5 bases, and 18 bases separated the two germline ends. CDR3 DNA: TGTGCCAGCAATTATGGGGCAGGGTGGGACAATGAGCAGTTCTTC. It yields the protein CASNYGAGWDNEQFF.

The J gene is TRBJ1-1, the V gene TRBV7-9; the D is unclear. Between the trimmed V and J ends, which lost 3 bases and 2 bases, there was a span of 13 bases. Germline CDR1 SEHNR, CDR2 FQNEAQ (reference sequence). There are 15 residues in the CDR3. The DNA of the CDR3 is TGTGCCAGCAGCTTTTATCCGTCCCCCAACACTGAAGCTTTCTTT. Translated: CASSFYPSPNTEAFF.

The chain couples TRBV27 to TRBJ1-2; 7 nucleotides align to TRBD1. CDR1 is MNHEY, CDR2 SMNVEV, per germline (reference sequence). V shed 5 bases and J 4 bases; nucleotides not matched to a gene: 10. There are 15 residues in the CDR3. CDR3 protein: CASSPRGSPFYGYTF. CDR3 nucleotide sequence: TGTGCCAGCAGTCCCAGGGGGAGCCCTTTCTATGGCTACACCTTC.

The chain recombines TRBV28 with TRBJ1-1; TRBD1 is a possible D gene (6 bases). This CDR3 region has 15 residues. Germline CDR1 reads MDHEN; CDR2 reads SYDVKM. Between the trimmed V and J ends, which lost 7 bases and 4 bases, there was a span of 19 bases. The CDR3 coding sequence is TGTGCCAGCATCCTTTGGAGCAGGGGCGGCACTGAAGCTTTCTTT. Protein: CASILWSRGGTEAFF.

The rearrangement uses TRBV18 and TRBJ2-7; 9 bases agree with TRBD1. The germline V gene has CDR1 KGHSH and CDR2 LQKENI. The CDR3 contains 15 residues. Germline trimming cut 4 bases from V and 0 bases from J; bases unmatched to any gene: 4. The CDR3 nucleotides are TGTGCCAGCTCACAGACAGGGGGGGTCTCCTACGAGCAGTACTTC. Translation: CASSQTGGVSYEQYF.

This clone was observed a few times. The V gene is TRBV6-1, the J gene TRBJ2-5; 7 bases align to TRBD2. The J call may be wrong; the DNA end is better matched by TRBJ2-7. CDR3 length: 15 amino acids. Germline V gene data show CDR1 as MNHNS and CDR2 as SASEGT. For the CDR3, the DNA is TGTGCCAGCAGCCCCTGGTTAGCGGGCACCTACGAGCAGTACTTC. Its protein product is CASSPWLAGTYEQYF.

The V and J genes are TRBV5-1 and TRBJ2-7; 11 bases map to TRBD1. CDR1 is SGHRS, CDR2 YFSETQ, per germline. CDR3 length equals 14 residues. Trimming took 2 bases from V and 3 from J; bases not matched to a gene: 1. The CDR3 reads CASSFGTGGYEQYF. CDR3 bases: TGCGCCAGCAGCTTCGGGACAGGGGGCTACGAGCAGTACTTC.

The rearrangement uses TRBV5-1 and TRBJ2-1; 10 bases agree with TRBD1. The CDR3 length is 14 residues. V dropped 4 bases and J dropped 8; count of bases not matched to a gene: 6. Germline CDR1 and CDR2: SGHRS and YFSETQ. The CDR3 DNA sequence: TGCGCCAGCAGCCAGGGACAGGGGTACGATGAGCAGTTCTTC. It encodes CASSQGQGYDEQFF. Combining the CDR3 with reference TRBV5-1 and TRBJ2-1 gives the whole variable domain KAGVTQTPRYLIKTRGQQVTLSCSPISGHRSVSWYQQTPGQGLQFLFEYFSETQRNKGNFPGRFSGRQFSNSRSEMNVSTLELGDSALYLCASSQGQGYDEQFFGPGTRLTVL.

This clone was counted a few times. The genes are TRBV5-1 and TRBJ2-7, with 10 bases that match TRBD1. The CDR3 spans 15 residues. Losses at the gene ends were 4 bases for V and 6 bases for J; bases not matched to a gene: 10. The V gene's germline CDR1 is SGHRS and CDR2 YFSETQ. CDR3 DNA: TGCGCCAGCAGCGGAACCGGGACAGGGGTTCGCGAGCAGTACTTC. Translation gives CASSGTGTGVREQYF.

The chain has TRBV6-5 and TRBJ2-2, with D tentatively TRBD2 (5 bases). Trimming pared 6 bases from V and 8 bases from J, leaving 10 bases between. CDR3 length: 12 residues. Germline CDR1 is MNHEY and CDR2 is SVGAGI. The CDR3 here is CASSPTGGELFF. CDR3 coding DNA: TGTGCCAGCAGCCCAACGGGGGGGGAGCTGTTTTTT.

The chain carries TRBV9 and TRBJ2-3; possible D gene TRBD2, 6 bases. Germline CDR1 is SGDLS and CDR2 is YYNGEE. Trimming cost V 6 bases and J 2 bases, with 13 bases left between them. This CDR3 is built from 14 residues. In DNA, the CDR3 is TGTGCCAGCAACTCCGGGACTTACACAGATACGCAGTATTTT. This sequence encodes CASNSGTYTDTQYF. The whole variable domain, remainder taken from reference TRBV9 and TRBJ2-3, is DSGVTQTPKHLITATGQRVTLRCSPRSGDLSVYWYQQSLDQGLQFLIQYYNGEERAKGNILERFSAQQFPDLHSELNLSSLELGDSALYFCASNSGTYTDTQYFGPGTRLTVL.

The CDR3 DNA reads TGCGCCAGCAGCTTAACGGGACAGTCAAACACCTTC. It yields the protein CASSLTGQSNTF. The J gene is TRBJ1-2, the V gene TRBV5-1; 7 positions agree with TRBD1. Germline CDR1 and CDR2: SGHRS and YFSETQ. The trim removed 2 bases at V and 12 bases at J, leaving 7 bases unmatched. There are 12 residues in the CDR3.

The V call is TRBV4-1, the J call TRBJ1-6; TRBD1 might be the D (5 bases). V was shortened by 8 bases and J by 1 base, with 9 bases between the two germline ends. CDR3 length equals 14 residues. Germline V CDR1 and CDR2: MGHRA, YSYEKL. The CDR3 DNA follows: TGCGCCAGCGCTGACAGTTCCTATAATTCACCCCTCCACTTT. Its translation: CASADSSYNSPLHF.